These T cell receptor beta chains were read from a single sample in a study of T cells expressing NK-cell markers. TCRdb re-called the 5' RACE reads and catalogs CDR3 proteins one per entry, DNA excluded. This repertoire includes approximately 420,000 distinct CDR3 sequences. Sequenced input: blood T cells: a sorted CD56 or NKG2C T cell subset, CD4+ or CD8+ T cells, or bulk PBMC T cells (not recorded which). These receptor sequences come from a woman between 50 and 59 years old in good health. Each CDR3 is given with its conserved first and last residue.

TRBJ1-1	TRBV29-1	CSVEVRGSPGTEAFF
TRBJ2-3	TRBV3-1	CASSQPGGPLGTDTQYF
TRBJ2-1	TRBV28	CASSLGQPNEQFF
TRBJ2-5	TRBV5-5	CASSGTGGEETQYF
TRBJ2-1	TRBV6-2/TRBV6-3	CASSVLAGPLYNEQFF
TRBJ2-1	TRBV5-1	CASSLGLAGKVEQFF
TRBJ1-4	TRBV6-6	CASRKVNEKLFF
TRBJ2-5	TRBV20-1	CSAPAPQAETQYF
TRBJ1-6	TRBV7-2	CASSRWTGRNSPLHF
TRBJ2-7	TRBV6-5	CASSSTGIYEQYF
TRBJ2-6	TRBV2	CASSVRQGALGANVLTF
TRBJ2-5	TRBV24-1	CATSDPGQRGTQYF
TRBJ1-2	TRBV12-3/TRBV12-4	CASSRGQHNYGYTF
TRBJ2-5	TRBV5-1	CASSLEPVQAGRETQYF
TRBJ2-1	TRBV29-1	CSVVGRVYNEQFF
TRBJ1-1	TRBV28	CATNRGNTEAFF
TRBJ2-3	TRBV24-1	CATSDSSGRTTDTQYF
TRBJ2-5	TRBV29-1	CSEIDAGQQETQYF
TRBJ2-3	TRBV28	CATSSPDTQYF
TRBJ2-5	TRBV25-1	CASSESRGQTQYF
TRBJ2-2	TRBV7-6	CASSPHLTSGRGPGELFF
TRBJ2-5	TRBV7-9	CASSTPAAEETQYF
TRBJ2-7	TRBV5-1	CASSSDRFSYEQYF
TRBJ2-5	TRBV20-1	CSAETGTGEETQYF
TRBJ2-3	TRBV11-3	CASSSAISPAGTQYF
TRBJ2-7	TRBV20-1	CSAPRGTSAYEQYF
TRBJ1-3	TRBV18	CASSVAAPSGNTIYF
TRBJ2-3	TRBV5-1	CASSLRSSTDTQYF
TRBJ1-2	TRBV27	CASSLLGAGYGYTF
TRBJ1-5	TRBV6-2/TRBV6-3	CASSNQGARQPQHF
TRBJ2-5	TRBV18	CASSPRQGNSETQYF
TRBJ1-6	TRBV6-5	CASSLLNTQSSYNSPLHF
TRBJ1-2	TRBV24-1	CATSEGRASYGYTF
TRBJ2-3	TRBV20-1	CSAFRDFAERIADTQYF
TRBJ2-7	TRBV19	CASSVLGQGTYEQYF
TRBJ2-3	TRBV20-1	CSASFSGSALLDTQYF
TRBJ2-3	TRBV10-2	CASSKTGRHTSTDTQYF
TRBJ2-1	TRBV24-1	CATSETSGRYNEQFF
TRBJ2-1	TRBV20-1	CSASSGRFGEQFF
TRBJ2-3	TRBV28	CASSLGQSGRTDTQYF
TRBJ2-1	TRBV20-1	CSASSGLEAFF
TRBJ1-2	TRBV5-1	CASSLDRVGGYTF
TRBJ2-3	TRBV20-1	CTPGGRGTDTQYF
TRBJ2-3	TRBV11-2	CASSLGTGVTDTQYF
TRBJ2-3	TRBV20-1	CSARDARGPADTQYF
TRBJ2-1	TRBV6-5	CASRGSGTAREQFF
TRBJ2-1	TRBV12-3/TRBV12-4	CASSSGGRNYNEQFF
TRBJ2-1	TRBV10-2	CASSESPPYNEQFF
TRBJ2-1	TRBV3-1	CASNYMGLAGGEQFF
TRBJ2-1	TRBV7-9	CASSLSSQGRGYNEQFF
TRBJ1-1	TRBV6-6	CASSKQGQVGAEAFF
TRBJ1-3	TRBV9	CASSVAGRSGNTIYF
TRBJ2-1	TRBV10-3	CAISESTSGYNEQFF
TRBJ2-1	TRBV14	CASTRGTSKNEQFF
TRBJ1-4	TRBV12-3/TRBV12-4	CASSLDEKLFF